A single T cell receptor (beta chain) is shown here with its context. Its specific antigen is unknown. No per-base quality is available; no much larger clone lies one base away. Genomic DNA served as template for TCR beta VDJ combination and CDR3 sequence profiling. TCR repertoire sequencing was run on an Illumina HiSeq 2000. The source study handled its data this way. TRBV/TRBJ rearrangement plots, CDR3 size and DJ length profiles, and Simpson's diversity index were used to evaluate the repertoires. The most abundant DNA sequence in the deep sequencing data was defined as the immunodominant clone. CDR3 amino acid sequences were screened for sharing across subjects and compared with published repertoires and the VDJdb database. In TCRdb, the public reads were trimmed at Q25 with fastp and aligned with MiXCR, with productive beta chains retained. Duplicate CDR3 protein sequences are folded into a single record with the most common DNA and genes. These V and J calls rely on TCRdb rather than the paper's analysis. This sample lists about 58,000 distinct CDR3 sequences; around 57% were detected once. The top ten hold under 20% of the sample.

These data come from a study of CD8+CD57+ T cells in acquired aplastic anemia (dated by TCRdb to the late 2010s). A note on the overall study: A mean of around 3 ug of DNA, ranging from roughly 0.2 to 30 ug, was extracted from sorted CD4+ and CD8+ cells. CD8+CD57+ expansion was defined as a frequency above the mean frequency observed in healthy subjects. Study-wide conclusions, independent of this receptor: Between patients and healthy controls, no significant difference in CD8+ Simpson's diversity was found (P=0.060). Roughly 30 CD8+ CDR3 sequences were shared between patients and controls but appeared highly expressed in patients and within their immunodominant clones.

Per the germline V gene, SGHTA is the CDR1 and FQGNSA is the CDR2. The CDR3 runs 11 residues from the cysteine to the phenylalanine. Only the CDR3 portion is preserved as DNA: 33 bases, with reading frame beginning at the first base. V and J are truncated by 5 bases and 2 bases respectively, leaving an intervening sequence of 4 bases. The patients picked for sequencing were ones in whom flow cytometry had shown an expansion of CD8+CD57+ cells. All patients had severe acquired aplastic anemia diagnosed by International Study of Aplastic Anemia and Agranulocytosis and Camitta criteria. At the time blood was sampled, none of the patients had received any therapy. In the study, sorted CD4+ and CD8+ blood T cells from patients with severe aplastic anemia and from healthy subjects underwent deep sequencing of TCR repertoires. Patients were enrolled in the USA under clinicaltrials.gov protocols 00001620, 01623167, 00001397, 00071045, 00081523 and 00961064. Ficoll-Paque density gradient centrifugation was used to isolate peripheral blood mononuclear cells. Before DNA extraction, CD4+ and CD8+ T cells were sorted by FACS or by magnetic beads.

Sequencing used sorted CD4+, CD8+, or CD8+CD57+ T cells (not recorded which) from PBMCs. The chain couples TRBV7-2 to TRBJ2-7, with no D gene named confidently. The sequence was obtained from a human donor with aplastic anemia. The DNA reads TGTGCCAGCAGCATAACCTACGAGCAGTACTTC. It specifies CASSITYEQYF.